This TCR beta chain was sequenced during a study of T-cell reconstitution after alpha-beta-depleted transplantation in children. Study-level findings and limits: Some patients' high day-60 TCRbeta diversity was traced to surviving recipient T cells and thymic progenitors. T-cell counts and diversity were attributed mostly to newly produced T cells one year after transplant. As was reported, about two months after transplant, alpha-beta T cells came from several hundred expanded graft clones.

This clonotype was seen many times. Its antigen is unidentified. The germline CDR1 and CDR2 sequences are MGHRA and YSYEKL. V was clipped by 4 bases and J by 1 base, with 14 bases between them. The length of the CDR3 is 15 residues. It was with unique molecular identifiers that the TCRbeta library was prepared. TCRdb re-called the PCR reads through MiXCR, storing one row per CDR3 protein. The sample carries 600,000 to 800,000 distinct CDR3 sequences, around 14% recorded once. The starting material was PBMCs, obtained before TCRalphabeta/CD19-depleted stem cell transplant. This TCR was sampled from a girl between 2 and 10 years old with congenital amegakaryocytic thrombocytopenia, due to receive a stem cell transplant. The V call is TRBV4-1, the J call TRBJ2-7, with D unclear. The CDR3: CASSPRTFGSYEQYF. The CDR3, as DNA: TGCGCCAGCAGCCCACGAACGTTTGGGTCCTACGAGCAGTACTTC.